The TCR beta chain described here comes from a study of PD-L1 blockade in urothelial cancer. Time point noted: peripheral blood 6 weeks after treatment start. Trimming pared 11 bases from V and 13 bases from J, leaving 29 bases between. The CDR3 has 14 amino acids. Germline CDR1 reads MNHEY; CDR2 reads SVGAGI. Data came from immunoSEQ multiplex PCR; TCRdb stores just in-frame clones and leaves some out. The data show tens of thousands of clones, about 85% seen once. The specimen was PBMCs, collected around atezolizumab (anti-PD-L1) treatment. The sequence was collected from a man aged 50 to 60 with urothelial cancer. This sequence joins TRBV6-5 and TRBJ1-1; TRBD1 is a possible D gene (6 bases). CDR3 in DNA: TGTGCCGCACGCGACAAAGGGGGTAACGTTCGATTTTTCTTT. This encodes CAARDKGGNVRFFF.